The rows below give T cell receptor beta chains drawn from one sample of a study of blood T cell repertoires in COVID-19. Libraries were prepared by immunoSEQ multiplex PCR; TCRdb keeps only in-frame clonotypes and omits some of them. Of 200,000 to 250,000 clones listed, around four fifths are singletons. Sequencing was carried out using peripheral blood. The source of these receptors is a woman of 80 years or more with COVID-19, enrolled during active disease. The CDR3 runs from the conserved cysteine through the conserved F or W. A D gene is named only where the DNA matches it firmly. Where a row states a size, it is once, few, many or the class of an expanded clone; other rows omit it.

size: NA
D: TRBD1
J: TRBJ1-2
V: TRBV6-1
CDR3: CASSETTGFGYTF
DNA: TGTGCCAGCAGTGAAACGACAGGGTTCGGCTACACCTTC

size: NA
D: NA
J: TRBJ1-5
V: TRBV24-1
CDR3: CATSHRGSQPQHF
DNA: TGTGCCACCAGCCATAGGGGGTCTCAGCCCCAGCATTTT

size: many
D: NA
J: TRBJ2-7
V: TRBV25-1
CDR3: CASSEAGQLYEQYF
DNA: TGTGCCAGCAGTGAAGCCGGACAGCTTTACGAGCAGTACTTC

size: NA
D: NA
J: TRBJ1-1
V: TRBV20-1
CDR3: CSAIQRSEAFF
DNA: TGCAGTGCTATCCAAAGGAGTGAAGCTTTCTTT

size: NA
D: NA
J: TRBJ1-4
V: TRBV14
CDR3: CASSHFGGFATNEKLFF
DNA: TGTGCCAGCAGCCACTTCGGGGGTTTTGCAACTAATGAAAAACTGTTTTTT

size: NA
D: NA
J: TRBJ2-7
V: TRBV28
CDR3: CASSPGYEQYF
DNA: TGTGCCAGCAGTCCAGGATACGAGCAGTACTTC

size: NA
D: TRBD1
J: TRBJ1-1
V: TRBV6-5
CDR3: CASSLTGALAEAFF
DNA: TGTGCCAGCAGTCTAACAGGGGCCCTCGCTGAAGCTTTCTTT

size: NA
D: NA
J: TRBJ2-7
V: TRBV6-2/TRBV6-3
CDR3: CASSIGLSWGSYEQYF
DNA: TGTGCCAGCAGCATAGGACTCTCCTGGGGCTCCTACGAGCAGTACTTC

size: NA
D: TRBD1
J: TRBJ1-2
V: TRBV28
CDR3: CASSLEGAPGNGYTF
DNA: TGTGCCAGCAGTTTGGAGGGGGCGCCCGGTAATGGCTACACCTTC

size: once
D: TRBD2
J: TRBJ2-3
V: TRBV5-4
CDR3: CASRRAGGLTDTQYF
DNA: TGTGCCAGCAGGCGAGCGGGAGGGCTCACAGATACGCAGTATTTT

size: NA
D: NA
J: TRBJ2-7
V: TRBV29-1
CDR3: CSVGHSGREQYF
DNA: TGCAGCGTTGGGCATAGCGGCCGCGAGCAGTACTTC

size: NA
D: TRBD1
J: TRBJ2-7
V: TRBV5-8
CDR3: CASTPDRGRYEQYF
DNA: TGTGCCAGCACCCCGGACAGGGGGCGATACGAGCAGTACTTC

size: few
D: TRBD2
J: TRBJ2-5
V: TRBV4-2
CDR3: CASSQGTSGGNQETQYF
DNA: TGTGCCAGCAGCCAAGGGACTAGCGGGGGGAACCAAGAGACCCAGTACTTC

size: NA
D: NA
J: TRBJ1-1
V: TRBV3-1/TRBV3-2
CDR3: CARYKPEAFF
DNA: TGTGCCAGGTACAAACCTGAAGCTTTCTTT

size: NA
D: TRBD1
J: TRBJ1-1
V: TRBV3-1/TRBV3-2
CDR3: CASSLDRANTEAFF
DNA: TGTGCCAGCAGCCTCGACAGGGCGAACACTGAAGCTTTCTTT

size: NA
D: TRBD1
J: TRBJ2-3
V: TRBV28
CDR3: CASSPPQGAHTQYF
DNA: TGTGCCAGCAGCCCACCCCAGGGGGCCCATACGCAGTATTTT